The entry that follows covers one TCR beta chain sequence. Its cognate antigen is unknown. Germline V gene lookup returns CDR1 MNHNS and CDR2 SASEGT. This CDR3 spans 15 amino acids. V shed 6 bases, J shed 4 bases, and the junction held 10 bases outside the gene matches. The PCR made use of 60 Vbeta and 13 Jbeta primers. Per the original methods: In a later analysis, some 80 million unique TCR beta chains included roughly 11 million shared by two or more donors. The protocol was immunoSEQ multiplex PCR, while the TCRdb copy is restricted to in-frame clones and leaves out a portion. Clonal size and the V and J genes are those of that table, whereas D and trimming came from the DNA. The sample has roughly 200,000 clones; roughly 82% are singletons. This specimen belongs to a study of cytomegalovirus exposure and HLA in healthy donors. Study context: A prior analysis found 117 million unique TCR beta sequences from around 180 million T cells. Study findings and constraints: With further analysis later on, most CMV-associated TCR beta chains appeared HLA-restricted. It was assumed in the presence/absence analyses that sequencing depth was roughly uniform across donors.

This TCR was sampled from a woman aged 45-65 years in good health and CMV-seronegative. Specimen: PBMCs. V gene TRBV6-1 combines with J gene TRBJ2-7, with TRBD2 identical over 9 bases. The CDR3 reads CASREMTSGVYEQYF. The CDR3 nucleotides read TGTGCCAGCAGGGAAATGACTAGCGGAGTATACGAGCAGTACTTC.